Listed here is a single T cell receptor beta chain. The antigen is undetermined. The data are from a study of somatic mutations in cytotoxic T cells in rheumatoid arthritis. About the study: Among the T-cell populations stained with V beta antibodies, some were separated by flow sorting at nearly 100% purity, including V beta1+ cells whose TCRB was sequenced. Study-wide results and limits: Exceedance of 20% of CD8+ cells by the largest CD8+ clone occurred in about an eighth of the roughly 60 patients.

Separation of CD4+ and CD8+ cells was performed by positive magnetic bead selection, and purity was verified by flow cytometry. The CDR3 runs to 13 residues. The germline V gene encodes CDR1 MNHEY and CDR2 SMNVEV (reference sequence). Trimming at V came to 5 bases and at J to 5 bases, leaving 6 bases not matched to a gene. This table comes from immunoSEQ multiplex PCR, and its TCRdb copy is limited to in-frame clones, with some not included. The sample records tens of thousands of clones, around 84% being singletons. The source of this sequence is a woman between 45 and 65 years old in good health. The rearrangement uses TRBV27 and TRBJ2-7; 7 positions agree with TRBD2. Sample: CD8+ T cells sorted from blood. The CDR3, as DNA: TGTGCCAGCAGTGGCTCCCTAGCGGACGAGCAGTACTTC. Translation: CASSGSLADEQYF.